This T cell receptor (beta chain) was identified in a study of OX40 agonist ivuxolimab in advanced cancers. Study context: Having had anti-PD-1, anti-PD-L1 or anti-CTLA-4 therapy before was allowed, and roughly 38% had some. Whole-study results and caveats: At doses 0.1 to 3.0 mg/kg, CD4+ and CD8+ clones expanded.

V was shortened by 2 bases and J by 3 bases, with 13 bases between the two germline ends. Germline loops: CDR1 SQVTM, CDR2 ANQGSEA. This CDR3 comprises 14 residues. Assay: immunoSEQ multiplex PCR; the TCRdb copy retains only in-frame clones and omits some. The sample holds approximately 60,000 clones; 65% to 80% are singletons and the top ten take just under 6.5%. Turning to this clone: Antigen: not known.

Sampling times: baseline, cycle 4 day 1, cycle 7 day 1. The chain carries TRBV29-1 and TRBJ1-2, with D possibly being TRBD1 (6 bases). This specimen was CD4+ or CD8+ T cells sorted from blood, taken in a trial of the OX40 agonist ivuxolimab. This clonotype was obtained from an adult with an advanced solid tumor such as melanoma, head and neck, liver or kidney cancer. This chain's CDR3 is CSVEMPGVDYGYTF. CDR3 nucleotides: TGCAGCGTTGAAATGCCAGGGGTTGACTATGGCTACACCTTC.